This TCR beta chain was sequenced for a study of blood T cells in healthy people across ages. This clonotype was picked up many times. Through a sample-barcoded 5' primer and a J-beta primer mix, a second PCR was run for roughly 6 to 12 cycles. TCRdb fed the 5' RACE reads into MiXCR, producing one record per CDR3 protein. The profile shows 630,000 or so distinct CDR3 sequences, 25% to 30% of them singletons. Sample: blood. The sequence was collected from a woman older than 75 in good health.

CDR3 in amino acids: CASSSGQYSDTQYF. The CDR3 coding sequence is TGTGCCAGCAGCTCCGGACAGTACTCAGATACGCAGTATTTT. The J gene is TRBJ2-3, the V gene TRBV7-9; perhaps TRBD1 as D (6 bases). CDR1 SEHNR and CDR2 FQNEAQ come from the germline V gene (reference sequence). The CDR3 has 14 residues. Deletions cut 4 bases from V and 4 bases from J, with 12 bases between.